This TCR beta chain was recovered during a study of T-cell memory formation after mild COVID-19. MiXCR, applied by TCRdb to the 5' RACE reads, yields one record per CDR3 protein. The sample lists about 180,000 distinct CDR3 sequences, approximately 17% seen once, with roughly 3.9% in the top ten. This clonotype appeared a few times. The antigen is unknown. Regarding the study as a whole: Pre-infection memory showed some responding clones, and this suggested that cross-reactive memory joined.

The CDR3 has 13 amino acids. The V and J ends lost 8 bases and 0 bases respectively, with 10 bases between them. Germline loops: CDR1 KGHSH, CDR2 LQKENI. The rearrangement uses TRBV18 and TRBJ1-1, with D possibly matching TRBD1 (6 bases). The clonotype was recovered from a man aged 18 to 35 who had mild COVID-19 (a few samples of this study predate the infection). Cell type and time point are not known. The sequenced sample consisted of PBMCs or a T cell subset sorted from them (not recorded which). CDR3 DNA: TGTGCCAGCCTTACAGGGATGAACACTGAAGCTTTCTTT. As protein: CASLTGMNTEAFF. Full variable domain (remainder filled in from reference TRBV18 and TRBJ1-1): NAGVMQNPRHLVRRRGQEARLRCSPMKGHSHVYWYRQLPEEGLKFMVYLQKENIIDESGMPKERFSAEFPKEGPSILRIQQVVRGDSAAYFCASLTGMNTEAFFGQGTRLTVV.